Listed below are T cell receptor beta chains from one sample, sequenced in a study of T cell responses to AZD1222 COVID-19 vaccine. Produced via immunoSEQ multiplex PCR; TCRdb's table is partial and in-frame only. This sample has about 140,000 clones, with around 92% found just once. The material was peripheral blood, obtained 28 days after the second AZD1222 dose. The receptor source for this set is an adult who received the AZD1222 COVID-19 vaccine. Each CDR3 is given with its conserved first and last residue. A D gene is named only where the DNA matches it firmly. Clone size is stated in some rows and not others, as once, few, many or a class when expanded.

V	J	D	size	DNA	CDR3
TRBV5-5	TRBJ2-2	TRBD2	few	TGTGCCAGCAGCTCGCCTAGCGGGAGGGGGGACACCGGGGAGCTGTTTTTT	CASSSPSGRGDTGELFF
TRBV24-1	TRBJ2-2	-	-	TGTGCCACCAGTCCCTACAACGGGGAGCTGTTTTTT	CATSPYNGELFF
TRBV18	TRBJ2-1	TRBD1	-	TGTGCCAGCTCACCCCCTGTGGGTGGACAGGGGGCGAATGAGCAGTTCTTC	CASSPPVGGQGANEQFF
TRBV5-1	TRBJ2-3	-	-	TGCGCCAGCAGCTTGGCGCAGGGTCCAGATACGCAGTATTTT	CASSLAQGPDTQYF
TRBV3-1/TRBV3-2	TRBJ1-1	-	-	TGTGCCAGCAGCCAATTCGGACACACTGAAGCTTTCTTT	CASSQFGHTEAFF
TRBV3-1/TRBV3-2	TRBJ2-2	TRBD2	few	TGTGCCAGCAGCCAGGGACTAGCGGGAACTCTCGGGGAGCTGTTTTTT	CASSQGLAGTLGELFF
TRBV29-1	TRBJ2-7	TRBD1	-	TGCAGCGTTGGCGGGACAGGGGGCTCCTCTGGGCAGTACTTC	CSVGGTGGSSGQYF
TRBV15	TRBJ2-5	TRBD2	-	TGTGCCACCAGCCGACAGCGGGAGGGTGGAGAGACCCAGTACTTC	CATSRQREGGETQYF
TRBV14	TRBJ1-2	TRBD1	few	TGTGCCAGCAGCCTTCGGACAGGGGGGGGCTATGGCTACACCTTC	CASSLRTGGGYGYTF
TRBV18	TRBJ1-6	-	-	TGTGCCAGCTCACCGCGGGACGGAGATAATTCACCCCTCCACTTT	CASSPRDGDNSPLHF
TRBV11-3	TRBJ1-1	TRBD1	-	TGTGCCAGCAGCCAGGGGGGCAACACTGAAGCTTTCTTT	CASSQGGNTEAFF
TRBV7-9	TRBJ1-5	-	-	TGTGCCAGCAGCCCACAGGGTAATCAGCCCCAGCATTTT	CASSPQGNQPQHF
TRBV2	TRBJ1-2	TRBD1	-	TGTGCCAGCAGAGGGACAGGGGTTGGCTACACCTTC	CASRGTGVGYTF
TRBV7-9	TRBJ1-3	TRBD1	-	TGTGCCAGCAGCTTGCCCCTTGACAGGGGCCGCTCTGGAAACACCATATATTTT	CASSLPLDRGRSGNTIYF
TRBV3-1/TRBV3-2	TRBJ1-6	TRBD1	-	TGTGCCAGCAGTCAAAACAGGGGGGAAAATTCACCCCTCCACTTT	CASSQNRGENSPLHF
TRBV19	TRBJ2-1	TRBD2	once	TGTGCCAGTAGTATTCTAGCGGGAGGGGGCAATGAGCAGTTCTTC	CASSILAGGGNEQFF
TRBV19	TRBJ1-2	-	-	TGTGCCAGTAGTATAGATCTTCCGACATCGAACTATGGCTACACCTTC	CASSIDLPTSNYGYTF
TRBV5-5	TRBJ1-2	-	-	TGTGCCAGCAGCTTGGGTACGGGGACTAACTATGGCTACACCTTC	CASSLGTGTNYGYTF
TRBV9	TRBJ2-7	TRBD2	-	TGTGCCAGCAGCCTCGGGACTAACTCCTACGAGCAGTACTTC	CASSLGTNSYEQYF
TRBV6-6	TRBJ1-2	TRBD1	-	TGTGCCAGCAGACCGACAGGGACGCCAGAGAACTATGGCTACACCTTC	CASRPTGTPENYGYTF
TRBV5-1	TRBJ2-5	TRBD1	-	TGCGCCAGCAGCTCATACGGACAGGGGACAATACAAGAGACCCAGTACTTC	CASSSYGQGTIQETQYF
TRBV5-6	TRBJ2-7	-	-	TGTGCCAGCAGCGCCAGACAGCGGAACTCCTACGAGCAGTACTTC	CASSARQRNSYEQYF
TRBV28	TRBJ1-4	-	-	TGTGCCAGCAGTTTGAGGGCGTTAGGAGAAAAACTGTTTTTT	CASSLRALGEKLFF
TRBV6-5	TRBJ1-2	TRBD1	-	TGTGCCAGCAGTTACTTCTCCGGGACAGGCTTGGGTGGCTACACCTTC	CASSYFSGTGLGGYTF
TRBV7-9	TRBJ1-6	-	-	TGTGCCAGCAGCTCCAAGAGCGGGAATTCACCCCTCCACTTT	CASSSKSGNSPLHF
TRBV5-1	TRBJ1-5	TRBD1	-	TGCGCCAGCAGCCGGACAGGGGGAAATCAGCCCCAGCATTTT	CASSRTGGNQPQHF
TRBV5-1	TRBJ1-3	TRBD1	-	TGCGCCAGCAGCTTCAGGGGGGGCTCTGGAAACACCATATATTTT	CASSFRGGSGNTIYF
TRBV11-2	TRBJ1-2	-	-	TGTGCCAGCAGCTTAGGCAGGGATGGCTACACCTTC	CASSLGRDGYTF
TRBV18	TRBJ2-1	-	-	TGTGCCAGCTCACCGCCCTACAATGAGCAGTTCTTC	CASSPPYNEQFF
TRBV5-4	TRBJ2-7	-	-	TGTGCCAGCAGCTTGGGAACCTACGAGCAGTACTTC	CASSLGTYEQYF